A selection of T cell receptor beta chains follows, all from one sample in a study of read filtering for tumor transcriptome and immune sequencing. MiXCR, applied by TCRdb to the reads, yields one record per CDR3 protein. The table lists some 43,000 distinct CDR3 sequences, under 15% of them singletons. The sequencing sample was made of a population of CD138-negative cells sorted from bone marrow. The receptor source for this set is a donor aged 40 or older with multiple myeloma. Both conserved end residues are part of each CDR3. D genes are given only for firm matches. Clone size is stated in some rows and not others, as once, few, many or a class when expanded.

clone_size d_call j_call v_call cdr3_nt cdr3_aa
many - TRBJ2-5 TRBV4-1 TGCGCCAGCAGCCCTGGACTGAGGATGGGGACCCAGTACTTC CASSPGLRMGTQYF
many - TRBJ1-5 TRBV10-2 TGCGCCAGCAGTGAGTCGAAAGGGAATCAGCCCCAGCATTTT CASSESKGNQPQHF
many - TRBJ2-1 TRBV15 TGTGCCACGTCTGCCTCAGTCTACAATGAGCAGTTCTTC CATSASVYNEQFF
many - TRBJ1-1 TRBV6-5 TGTGCCAGCAGTTACTCGGGCAGGAACACTGAAGCTTTCTTT CASSYSGRNTEAFF
many TRBD1 TRBJ2-3 TRBV28 TGTGCCAGCAGTTCTCCAGGACAGGACACAACAGATACGCAGTATTTT CASSSPGQDTTDTQYF
many - TRBJ2-7 TRBV7-2 TGTGCCAGCAGCTCGACCGACAACTACGAGCAGTACTTC CASSSTDNYEQYF
many TRBD2 TRBJ2-1 TRBV5-6 TGTGCCAGCAGCTTCTCGACTAGCGGGAGATACAATGAGCAGTTCTTC CASSFSTSGRYNEQFF
many - TRBJ1-4 TRBV28 TGTGCCAGCAGTTTACCGACAGGTAGAGGGGAAAAACTGTTTTTT CASSLPTGRGEKLFF
many - TRBJ2-5 TRBV20-1 TGCAGTGCTAGGCGGGGTTCAAGGGAGACCCAGTACTTC CSARRGSRETQYF
many - TRBJ1-2 TRBV20-1 TGCAGTGCTTCGTCCCGGGATGGTTCATATGGCTACACCTTC CSASSRDGSYGYTF
many - TRBJ1-5 TRBV20-1 TGCAGTGGGACGGGGGGCCCCGATCAGCCCCAGCATTTT CSGTGGPDQPQHF
many - TRBJ2-7 TRBV19 TGTGCCAGTAGTCCTCGCCTTAACGAGCAGTACTTC CASSPRLNEQYF
many TRBD2 TRBJ2-1 TRBV10-3 TGTGCCATCAGGCCGGGACTAGCGGGAGCGGACAGCAATGAGCAGTTCTTC CAIRPGLAGADSNEQFF
many - TRBJ2-1 TRBV24-1 TGTGCCACCAGTGATTCTAGCTTGGGAAAGAGTTATGAGCAGTTCTTC CATSDSSLGKSYEQFF
many - TRBJ1-4 TRBV5-1 TGCGCCAGCAGCTTGACGGAAGCCAAGGAAAAACTGTTTTTT CASSLTEAKEKLFF
many TRBD2 TRBJ2-7 TRBV7-2 TGTGCCAGCAGCCCGGGGGGGGTGGTCAACGAGCAGTACTTC CASSPGGVVNEQYF
many - TRBJ2-2 TRBV5-1 TGCGCCAGCAGCCCTGACAGGACGAACACCGGGGAGCTGTTTTTT CASSPDRTNTGELFF
- - TRBJ2-1 TRBV6-2/TRBV6-3 TGTGCCAGCAGTTACAAAGGGCGTGAGCAGTTCTTC CASSYKGREQFF
many - TRBJ2-1 TRBV7-2 TGTGCCAGCAGCCCCCGGGACCTTACCGAGCAGTTCTTC CASSPRDLTEQFF
many TRBD2 TRBJ2-1 TRBV20-1 TGCAGTGCCCCAAGGGGGACTAGCGACAATGAGCAGTTCTTC CSAPRGTSDNEQFF
many - TRBJ2-2 TRBV5-1 TGCGCCAGCAGCTTGGGACATCAAAACACCGGGGAGCTGTTTTTT CASSLGHQNTGELFF
many - TRBJ1-3 TRBV28 TGTGCCAGCGGCCTTTCTGGAAACACCATATATTTT CASGLSGNTIYF
many - TRBJ2-7 TRBV25-1 TGTGCCAGCAGTGCACAGGGAAACGAGCAGTACTTC CASSAQGNEQYF
few TRBD2 TRBJ2-1 TRBV5-1 TGCGCCAGCAGCTTGCGCCAGACTAGCGAGAGCAATGAGCAGTTCTTC CASSLRQTSESNEQFF
many TRBD2 TRBJ2-2 TRBV6-5 TGTGCCAGCAGTTTTCGACTAGCGGGAGATACCGGGGAGCTGTTTTTT CASSFRLAGDTGELFF
many - TRBJ2-3 TRBV5-5 TGTGCCAGCAGCTTCCCCAAATCTATGGGCACAGATACGCAGTATTTT CASSFPKSMGTDTQYF
- - TRBJ2-7 TRBV29-1 TGCAGCGTTGAAACCTGCTACGGGGCCTACGAGCAGTGCTTC CSVETCYGAYEQCF
many TRBD2 TRBJ2-3 TRBV27 TGTGCCAGCAGTTTGTCTAGCGGGACGGGAGATACGCAGTATTTT CASSLSSGTGDTQYF
- - TRBJ1-1 TRBV7-9 TGTGCCAGCAGCCGTTGGGGCGCAGGGAGAGAAAACACTGAAGCTTTCTTT CASSRWGAGRENTEAFF
many - TRBJ2-1 TRBV5-5 TGTGCCAGCAGCTTCGAGGCGCAGATGTTGTACCTCAATGAGCAGTTCTTC CASSFEAQMLYLNEQFF
many TRBD1 TRBJ2-7 TRBV6-1 TGTGCCAGCAACCCGACAGGGGACCCCTACGAGCAGTACTTC CASNPTGDPYEQYF
few - TRBJ2-1 TRBV4-1 TGCGCCAGCAGCCAAGAAGCCGCGGGCGCCTACAATGAGCAGTTCTTC CASSQEAAGAYNEQFF
many TRBD2 TRBJ2-7 TRBV29-1 TGCAGCGCAACTAGCGGGAGGGTCCACGAGCAGTACTTC CSATSGRVHEQYF
many TRBD2 TRBJ2-7 TRBV19 TGTGCCAGTACCCCTTCGGGACTAGCGTCCTACGAGCAGTACTTC CASTPSGLASYEQYF
many - TRBJ1-1 TRBV6-5 TGTGCCAGCAGTTACTACCCCGGACAGAATGAAGCTTTCTTT CASSYYPGQNEAFF
many - TRBJ2-7 TRBV7-9 TGTGCCAGCAGCTTACCCCAGGGCCACAGCAAGGGGAGCGGCTACGAGCAGTACTTC CASSLPQGHSKGSGYEQYF
few TRBD2 TRBJ2-3 TRBV29-1 TGCAGCGTGGGGACTAGCGGCGGTATAGATACGCAGTATTTT CSVGTSGGIDTQYF
many - TRBJ1-5 TRBV3-1 TGTGCCAGCAGCCAAGGGGTGGCAGGGAATCAGCCCCAGCATTTT CASSQGVAGNQPQHF
many - TRBJ2-3 TRBV20-1 TGCAGTGCTCCGGACCGGACTCGGGGAAACACAGATACGCAGTATTTT CSAPDRTRGNTDTQYF
many - TRBJ2-7 TRBV13 TGTGCCAGTCAAGGGCGGAGAGGGGTGAACGAGCAGTACTTC CASQGRRGVNEQYF
few - TRBJ1-2 TRBV20-1 TGCAGTGCTAGAGCCGGAAACTATGGCTACACCTTC CSARAGNYGYTF
many TRBD2 TRBJ2-7 TRBV28 TGTGCCAGCAGTCTCCCCAGTGGGGGGGCCTACGAGCAGTACTTC CASSLPSGGAYEQYF
many - TRBJ1-4 TRBV19 TGTGCCAGTATTGGACGTGAGAACGAAAAACTGTTTTTT CASIGRENEKLFF
few - TRBJ2-5 TRBV5-4 TGTGCCAGCAGCTTGGGCAGGGGAAGAGAAGAGACCCAGTACTTC CASSLGRGREETQYF
medium-sized - TRBJ2-1 TRBV6-2/TRBV6-3 TGTGCCAGCAGTTATCCTGGGTATGAGCAGTTCTTC CASSYPGYEQFF
few TRBD1 TRBJ2-2 TRBV19 TGTGCCAGTAGTCGAGACAGGGATGGGGAGCTGTTTTTT CASSRDRDGELFF
few - TRBJ1-3 TRBV18 TGTGCCAGCTCACCACCTAACCTGTCTAAGGGAAACACCATATATTTT CASSPPNLSKGNTIYF
few - TRBJ2-6 TRBV19 TGTGCCAGTAGCATTGCTGGGGTTTCTGGGGCCAACGTCCTGACTTTC CASSIAGVSGANVLTF
many - TRBJ2-1 TRBV20-1 TGCAGTGCTAGGGGCGGGACAGCGAGCTCCTACAATGAGCAGTTCTTC CSARGGTASSYNEQFF
many - TRBJ2-3 TRBV20-1 TGCAGTGGAGGCGTAGCTAGCACAGATACGCAGTATTTT CSGGVASTDTQYF
many - TRBJ2-1 TRBV7-3 TGTGCCAGCAGCTTTAGCAGGAACAATGAGCAGTTCTTC CASSFSRNNEQFF
- - TRBJ2-1 TRBV19 TGTGCCAGTAGTATAGGGGCAGGCTCCTACAATGAGCAGTTCTTC CASSIGAGSYNEQFF
many - TRBJ2-2 TRBV5-8 TGTGCCAGCAGCTTGGTAGGGATAGGCACCGGGGAGCTGTTTTTT CASSLVGIGTGELFF
many TRBD2 TRBJ2-1 TRBV7-9 TGTGCCAGCAGCCGGGGGACACTAGCGGGCCTCTCCTACAATGAGCAGTTCTTC CASSRGTLAGLSYNEQFF
many TRBD2 TRBJ2-1 TRBV29-1 TGCAGCGCGAGTGCTCTAGCGGGAGGGCCGGGCAATGAGCAGTTCTTC CSASALAGGPGNEQFF
- TRBD1 TRBJ2-3 TRBV12-3/TRBV12-4 TGTGCCAGCAGAAGACAGGGCCGCATGGTCACAGATACGCAGTATTTT CASRRQGRMVTDTQYF
many - TRBJ1-2 TRBV20-1 TGCAGTGCGGCATCATCAGCCCACAACTATGGCTACACCTTC CSAASSAHNYGYTF
- - TRBJ2-1 TRBV20-1 TGCAGTGCTAGAGATCAACCAAACCCTTCGGATGAGAAGTTCTTC CSARDQPNPSDEKFF
- - TRBJ2-1 TRBV29-1 TGCAGCGCTGTAATGTTAGGGACTGGCGATGAGCAGTTCTTC CSAVMLGTGDEQFF
- - TRBJ1-4 TRBV20-1 TGCAGTGCCAATAACCAGGGGAATGAAAAACTGTTTTTT CSANNQGNEKLFF